Presented here are 7 T cell receptor beta chains from one specimen sequenced in a study of cytomegalovirus exposure and HLA in healthy donors. Vbeta (60) and Jbeta (13) primers were used in the PCR. Assay used: immunoSEQ multiplex PCR; TCRdb lists only in-frame clones, some missing. The sample holds 100,000 to 120,000 clones, over 60% seen once. Sequenced input: PBMCs. The receptors were gathered from a woman aged 25 to 39 in good health and CMV-seronegative.

This clone appeared a single time. The chain carries TRBV7-9 and TRBJ1-2, with 11 bases that match TRBD1. Germline values: CDR1 SEHNR, CDR2 FQNEAQ (reference sequence). The CDR3 spans 16 residues. V lost 3 bases, J lost 4 bases, and 7 bases stayed unmatched. CDR3 loop: CASSLAGTGGLYGYTF. The CDR3, as DNA: TGTGCCAGCAGCTTGGCGGGGACAGGGGGTCTCTATGGCTACACCTTC.

This chain links TRBV19 with TRBJ2-7; maybe TRBD1 (6 bases). Trimming removed 4 bases at V and 5 bases at J, with 12 bases between. This CDR3 has 13 residues. CDR1 LNHDA and CDR2 SQIVND come from the germline V gene (reference sequence). The CDR3 region is CASSRTGFNEQYF. In DNA, the CDR3 is TGTGCCAGTAGTAGAACAGGGTTTAACGAGCAGTACTTC.

The genes are TRBV27 and TRBJ1-1, with 8 bases identical to TRBD1. This CDR3 comprises 14 residues. Germline assignment: CDR1 MNHEY and CDR2 SMNVEV (reference sequence). The ends lost 2 bases at V and 7 bases at J; junction bases unmatched: 6. The CDR3: CASSLMDRDDEAFF. The CDR3 nucleotides are TGTGCCAGCAGTTTAATGGACAGGGATGATGAAGCTTTCTTT.

The J gene is TRBJ2-1, the V gene TRBV4-3; 9 bases are shared with TRBD2. Germline CDR1 is LGHNA and CDR2 is YSLEER. Trimming removed 0 bases from V and 4 bases from J; junction bases left unmatched: 4. The CDR3 consists of 16 residues. CDR3 protein: CASSQEPAGGYNEQFF. The CDR3 region has the DNA TGCGCCAGCAGCCAAGAACCAGCGGGGGGTTACAATGAGCAGTTCTTC.

This clone appeared a few times. This chain uses TRBV5-8 with TRBJ1-1; 8 bases agree with TRBD1. CDR3 length: 18 residues. CDR1 SGHTS and CDR2 YDEGEE come from the germline V gene. J lost 0 bases, V lost 3 bases, and 13 bases had no gene match. This chain's CDR3 is CASSSYRDRRTLNTEAFF. The CDR3 DNA reads as TGTGCCAGCAGCTCTTACCGGGACAGGCGAACCCTGAACACTGAAGCTTTCTTT.

This sequence joins TRBV12-2 and TRBJ2-1; TRBD1 is the table's D call and was not checked against the DNA. TRBV12-2 has pseudogene status. CDR3 length: 15 amino acids. The CDR3 coding sequence is TGTGCAAGTCGCACGGGACAGGGGGCTTATAATGAGCAGTTCTTC. The encoded protein is CASRTGQGAYNEQFF.

V usage is TRBV5-1 and J usage is TRBJ2-2; maybe TRBD1 (5 bases). V lost 1 base and J lost 2, with 9 bases in between. This CDR3 contains 15 residues. Germline CDR1 reads SGHRS; CDR2 reads YFSETQ. CDR3 in amino acids: CASSLTGKNTGELFF. The CDR3 nucleotides are TGCGCCAGCAGCTTGACAGGAAAAAACACCGGGGAGCTGTTTTTT.